This T cell receptor beta chain originates from a study of regulatory T cells in long-lasting Graves disease (dated by TCRdb to about 2021). For context, the study as a whole: Antithyroid drugs had been taken for less than 3 months by newly diagnosed Graves' disease patients. TCR sequencing covered some 13 persistent and roughly 20 newly diagnosed Graves' disease patients, around 35 samples in total. The study was registered as a clinical trial and conducted in China. Patients with persistent Graves' disease were compared with patients with newly diagnosed Graves' disease using TCR sequencing and RNA sequencing of peripheral blood.

CDR1 and CDR2 were assigned from the germline V gene as SGHVS and FQNEAQ. V is pared back by 7 bases and J by 10 bases, with 20 bases lying between the germline termini. The CDR3 covers 15 residues, taking in both the cysteine and the phenylalanine. Left in the record is the CDR3 DNA by itself, 45 bases read in frame from the first base. The study at large found these results: Lower TCR Shannon entropy and fewer highly expanded clones were observed in persistent Graves' disease patients than in newly diagnosed patients, which suggested clonal expansion. Preferential use of TRBV28, TRBJ1-2 and TRBJ2-5 was observed in persistent disease, whereas TRBV20-1 and TRBJ2-1 were favored in newly diagnosed disease. Only peripheral blood was studied, because thyroid tissue, the primary lesion, was inaccessible. The authors acknowledged the small sample size as a limitation that may reduce accuracy. Sequencing and analysis were limited to the TCR beta chain. Persistent patients shared more public clonotypes among themselves (around 2,700) than newly diagnosed patients did (nearly 1,000).

On this clonotype: Its binding antigen is unknown. A read error may explain this, as a much larger clone is one base away.

What this sample's time point label stands for: newly diagnosed GD, antithyroid drugs for less than 3 months. RNA was extracted from PBMCs in TRIzol for both TCR sequencing and RNA sequencing. The diagnosis of Graves' disease was made according to American Thyroid Association guidelines. The patients came from an endocrinology department in Xi'an, China. Each patient gave roughly 10 milliliters of peripheral blood, collected in an EDTA anticoagulant tube. Ficoll Paque Plus density gradient separation was used to isolate PBMCs, and no further T cell sorting was done. An Agilent 2100 Bioanalyzer and agarose gel were used to assess RNA quality, and a NanoDrop 2000 was used to measure RNA concentration. Library method: multiplex PCR. For sequencing, an Illumina HiSeq 4000 was employed. To build TCR beta libraries, CDR3 regions were amplified by Arm-PCR using iRepertoire HTBI primers. Gel purification was performed on PCR products prior to sequencing. Per the authors' processing: Across samples, 60 to 75 TRBV and 13 to 15 TRBJ segments were identified and used for gene usage analysis of CDR3 amino acid clonotypes. COPE and FqMerger were used to merge the filtered high-quality paired reads into contigs. BLAST was used to align contigs to the IMGT TRBV, TRBD and TRBJ reference genes, and CDR3 was defined following IMGT. Any clonotype with a frequency above 0.1% was counted as a highly expanded clone. Repertoire diversity was measured by Shannon entropy, and V-J evenness by the Gini coefficient. A clonotype was considered public if more than one individual shared it. Using fastp at Q25 and MiXCR, TCRdb reprocessed the public reads and kept productive beta chains. Here each entry gathers all rows of one CDR3 protein and keeps the most common genes and DNA. The V and J calls shown here were made by TCRdb, not taken from the authors' results. Across this sample there are 450,000 to 700,000 distinct CDR3 sequences, with around an eighth seen only once. The ten largest clones represent over 7.5% of the sample.

These same records also appear under a second study, on T cells in Graves' hyperthyroidism and ophthalmopathy. As that second paper reports: A patient counted as having stable Graves' hyperthyroidism if no progression to ophthalmopathy occurred over 18 months of follow-up. Hyperthyroidism patients were newly diagnosed, with disease duration under 2 months, and aged 18 to 65 years. Exclusion was applied to patients with uncontrolled infections, other autoimmune diseases, pregnancy or lactation. Diagnoses were based on clinical symptoms, serum thyroxine and TRAb, thyroid ultrasound and orbital computed tomography. A first-round RT-PCR of the TCR CDR3 used the HTBI primer set with the Qiagen OneStep RT-PCR kit. Most expanded thyroid clonotypes (frequency above 0.001) were also found in blood, which suggests that blood repertoires may mirror thyroid immune responses. A 13 V-J signature model separated ophthalmopathy from stable hyperthyroidism, with about 90% sensitivity and 81% to 83% specificity in cross-validation and 80%/75% in testing. In validation, the model predicted progression to ophthalmopathy a median of about 6 months before onset, with over 55% sensitivity and roughly 73% specificity. TCR V-J signatures able to tell the groups apart were searched for in a discovery cohort of some 97 patients, of whom roughly 42 had Graves' ophthalmopathy and roughly 58 had stable Graves' hyperthyroidism. Whether ophthalmopathy could be predicted prospectively was tested in an independent validation cohort made up of under 20 hyperthyroidism patients plus 17 patients who later progressed to ophthalmopathy. The approximately 100 discovery patients were randomly split 7:3 into training and test sets. The study also compared thyroid tissue and blood T-cell repertoires from roughly six Graves' hyperthyroidism patients. After sampling, hyperthyroidism patients received methimazole starting at 30 mg daily, and ophthalmopathy patients received high-dose intravenous methylprednisolone. The libraries were constructed in a second round of multiplex PCR and then size-selected and purified. The libraries were sequenced on an Illumina HiSeq2000 using paired-end 100 bp reads. SOAPnuke was used to process the raw data, throwing out any read that contained adapters or uncalled bases, had a mean Phred below 15, or lacked an exact constant-primer or identifier match. COPE v1.2.5 was used to merge high-quality paired reads, and clonotypes were defined as unique nucleotide sequences. MiTCR v1.1 was used to align clonotypes to the IMGT TRBV, TRBD and TRBJ reference segments. Analysis was restricted to V-J combinations with a frequency above 0.0001, which covered over 98% of repertoires. A TCS score was defined as the ratio of F50 (clonal expansion) to E x V (chaos), with BLOSUM62-based TCRdist applied between CDR3 peptides within each V-J. Welch's t-statistics and random forest reduced around 520 V-J features to 13, which were used in a naive Bayes classifier (R e1071). Sample size was not statistically predetermined, and blinding of investigators to group allocation was not performed. TCR Vbeta CDR3 sequencing of approximately 140 peripheral blood samples (roughly 41 ophthalmopathy, 70 to 85 hyperthyroidism and around 17 progressor patients) is reported in the paper.

This specimen was peripheral blood mononuclear cells (PBMCs), taken at new diagnosis, from a patient treated with antithyroid drugs. The V and J genes are TRBV7-8 and TRBJ1-6, with no reliable assignment of the D segment. The sequence derives from a man aged 30 to 39 with Graves disease. Donor details come from another sample of the same person, matched by shared clones. The DNA sequence is given as TGTGCCAGCACCCTGGGCCACCGTGGAAACTCACCCCTCCACTTT. This encodes CASTLGHRGNSPLHF. Joined to the reference TRBV7-8 and TRBJ1-6 proteins, this CDR3 gives the full variable domain: GAGVSQSPRYKVAKRGQDVALRCDPISGHVSLFWYQQALGQGPEFLTYFQNEAQLDKSGLPSDRFFAERPEGSVSTLKIQRTQQEDSAVYLCASTLGHRGNSPLHFGNGTRLTVT.